This T cell receptor (beta chain) came from a study of blood T cell repertoires in COVID-19. The CDR3 consists of 16 residues. V gave up 1 base and J gave up 6 bases; unmatched junction bases: 4. Germline V gene data show CDR1 as SGHNT and CDR2 as YYREEE (reference sequence). Only in-frame clones appear in the TCRdb table, and some are missing; sequencing was by immunoSEQ multiplex PCR. The sample yields under 100,000 clones, around four fifths seen once. The sequencing sample was made of peripheral blood. This sequence joins TRBV5-4 and TRBJ2-1; the match to TRBD2 covers 13 bases. This TCR came from a man aged 60-69 years with COVID-19, enrolled during active disease. CDR3 sequence reads: CASSLTSGRGSNEQFF. As DNA, the CDR3 is TGTGCCAGCAGCTTGACTAGCGGGAGGGGGAGCAATGAGCAGTTCTTC.